This T cell receptor beta chain was documented in a study of CD8+ T cells in alopecia areata. General study findings and limits: Higher clonality than in normal scalp was seen in lesional scalp, especially alopecia totalis/universalis. Sequenced scalp T cells also include alphabeta T cells resident in normal skin. Many of the expanded lesional clones endured in scalp and blood while on tofacitinib. Uncertain still, given a single nonresponder, is whether baseline CD8+ expansion links to response.

Extracted RNA was reverse transcribed into cDNA, the sequencing template. Profiled with immunoSEQ multiplex PCR; TCRdb holds only in-frame clones, not every one. The sample holds 150,000 to 200,000 clones, about 55% seen once. Specified treatment: oral pan-JAK inhibitor, 5-10 mg twice daily. This clone occurred a few times. Antigen unknown. V was clipped by 0 bases and J by 5 bases, with 7 bases between them. The CDR3 extends over 13 amino acids. Per the germline V gene, CDR1 is SGHAT and CDR2 is FQNNGV. This TCR was sampled from a human donor with alopecia areata. The chain links TRBV11-2 to TRBJ2-5, with D unclear. The material sequenced was CD8+ T cells sorted from blood, taken at week 24, from a patient treated with tofacitinib. CDR3 bases: TGTGCCAGCAGCTTAGAGATGTGGGAGACCCAGTACTTC. Its protein is CASSLEMWETQYF.